The 15 T cell receptor beta chains below were found in one sample sequenced in a study of OX40 agonist ivuxolimab in advanced cancers. Some clones are missing from TCRdb's copy, which holds only in-frame ones; the method was immunoSEQ multiplex PCR. Found here are about 14,000 clones, less than 90% of them singletons; the top ten hold roughly two thirds. The sequences come from CD4+ or CD8+ T cells sorted from blood, collected in a trial of the OX40 agonist ivuxolimab. The source of these receptors is an adult with an advanced solid tumor such as melanoma, head and neck, liver or kidney cancer.

This clone was detected only once. The J gene is TRBJ2-2, the V gene TRBV4-1; D perhaps matches TRBD1 (6 bases). With 4 bases removed from V and 1 base from J, the gap between germline ends came to 7 bases. Germline CDR1 MGHRA, CDR2 YSYEKL. CDR3 size: 14 residues. DNA for the CDR3: TGCGCCAGCAGCCCGGGACAGAACACCGGGGAGCTGTTTTTT. Its translation is CASSPGQNTGELFF.

This clone was recorded only once. The chain employs TRBV2 and TRBJ2-5, with TRBD1 identical over 12 bases. The CDR3 is made up of 16 amino acids. CDR1 is SNHLY and CDR2 is FYNNEI in the germline V gene. J gave up 4 bases and V 2 bases, and 5 bases lay outside the gene matches. The CDR3 protein is CASSEFGTGGRETQYF. CDR3 in DNA: TGTGCCAGCAGTGAATTTGGGACAGGGGGCCGAGAGACCCAGTACTTC.

The chain joins TRBV29-1 to TRBJ2-3; 7 bases line up with TRBD1. The V gene end was trimmed by 3 bases and the J gene end by 0 bases; junction bases not matched to a gene: 3. This CDR3 has 14 amino acids. Germline loops: CDR1 SQVTM, CDR2 ANQGSEA. CDR3 DNA: TGCAGCGTTGAGACAGGGCTTAGCACAGATACGCAGTATTTT. This translates into CSVETGLSTDTQYF.

CDR3 bases: TGTGCCAGCAGCTTAGCCGGACGGAGCACAGATACGCAGTATTTT. It is translated as CASSLAGRSTDTQYF. The rearrangement joins TRBV7-2 to TRBJ2-3; D not certain. CDR1 is SGHTA and CDR2 is FQGNSA in the germline V gene. This CDR3 has 15 amino acids. Trimming cost V 0 bases and J 0 bases, with 7 bases left between them.

The V gene is TRBV6-5, the J gene TRBJ2-2; D remains ambiguous. V lost 0 bases and J 6 bases, leaving 14 bases between the germline ends. The CDR3 contains 16 residues. CDR1 and CDR2 from the germline V gene are MNHEY and SVGAGI. CDR3 bases: TGTGCCAGCAGTTACTCGAATGCCCCGGAAGCCGGGGAGCTGTTTTTT. Translating it yields CASSYSNAPEAGELFF.

The rearrangement joins TRBV13 to TRBJ1-4; 9 bases match TRBD1. CDR1 PRHDT and CDR2 FYEKMQ come from the germline V gene (reference sequence). The trim removed 4 bases at V and 5 bases at J, leaving 5 bases unmatched. The CDR3 spans 15 residues. CDR3 protein: CASSSGQGENEKLFF. The CDR3 DNA sequence: TGTGCCAGCAGCTCGGGACAGGGCGAGAATGAAAAACTGTTTTTT. The whole variable domain, remainder taken from reference TRBV13 and TRBJ1-4, is AAGVIQSPRHLIKEKRETATLKCYPIPRHDTVYWYQQGPGQDPQFLISFYEKMQSDKGSIPDRFSAQQFSDYHSELNMSSLELGDSALYFCASSSGQGENEKLFFGSGTQLSVL.

This rearrangement joins TRBV7-9 to TRBJ1-2; 7 bases map to TRBD1. This CDR3 has 17 amino acids. CDR1 is SEHNR, CDR2 FQNEAQ, per germline (reference sequence). V lost 4 bases, J lost 5 bases, and 16 bases stayed unmatched. CDR3 nucleotides: TGTGCCAGCAGCTCATCCTCAGGAGGGACAGACAGTTATGGCTACACCTTC. Protein: CASSSSSGGTDSYGYTF.

The genes are TRBV4-3 and TRBJ2-7; possible D gene TRBD2, 5 bases. The CDR3 is 15 residues long. Per germline, CDR1 LGHNA and CDR2 YSLEER. V lost 0 bases to trimming and J lost 2 bases, with 11 bases between them. CDR3 loop: CASSQDELATYEQYF. CDR3 nucleotide sequence: TGCGCCAGCAGCCAAGATGAGCTAGCAACCTACGAGCAGTACTTC.

The chain combines TRBV2 with TRBJ1-1; no definite D call. V was cut by 7 bases and J by 0 bases, with 15 bases left in between. Per germline, CDR1 SNHLY and CDR2 FYNNEI. The CDR3 extends over 15 amino acids. CDR3 region: CASNPIGPLNTEAFF. CDR3 nucleotide sequence: TGTGCCAGCAATCCTATCGGGCCACTGAACACTGAAGCTTTCTTT.

This chain connects TRBV4-2 to TRBJ2-1; TRBD1 aligns across 7 bases. Germline V lookup: CDR1 LGHNA, CDR2 YNFKEQ. V was clipped by 1 base and J by 0 bases; unmatched bases: 15. The CDR3 consists of 20 residues. The CDR3 DNA reads as TGTGCCAGCAGCCAAGGAGGGGGCGAGGCAACCTGGAGCTCCTACAATGAGCAGTTCTTC. Translation gives CASSQGGGEATWSSYNEQFF.

This clone ranks as medium-sized. The chain carries TRBV6-5 and TRBJ1-1, with 8 bases fitting TRBD1. The CDR3 contains 13 residues. V dropped 0 bases and J dropped 6; count of bases not matched to a gene: 0. Germline V gene sequence: CDR1 MNHEY, CDR2 SVGAGI. The CDR3 DNA is TGTGCCAGCAGTTACTCGACAGGGGCTGAAGCTTTCTTT. It encodes CASSYSTGAEAFF.

V usage is TRBV9 and J usage is TRBJ2-3; D not certain. Germline-derived CDR1 and CDR2 are SGDLS and YYNGEE. CDR3 length: 15 residues. V lost 2 bases and J lost 0, with 10 bases in between. For the CDR3, the DNA is TGTGCCAGCAGCGTCGGACGCCCTAGCACAGATACGCAGTATTTT. It encodes CASSVGRPSTDTQYF.

A single count supports this clone. This chain uses TRBV19 with TRBJ1-5; the D gene is possibly TRBD1 (5 bases). Germline CDR1 reads LNHDA; CDR2 reads SQIVND (reference sequence). The V gene lost 10 bases and the J gene lost 2 bases, with 9 bases spanning the gap. CDR3 length: 12 amino acids. CDR3 sequence reads: CATQGGNQPQHF. CDR3 DNA sequence: TGTGCCACCCAGGGCGGCAATCAGCCCCAGCATTTT.

The genes are TRBV25-1 and TRBJ1-2; a possible D gene is TRBD1 (6 bases). The V end was cut by 0 bases, the J end by 4 bases, with 15 bases between. The CDR3 has 16 residues. CDR1 and CDR2 from the germline V gene are MGHDK and SYGVNS. The chain's CDR3 is CASSEYDGGLFYGYTF. The CDR3 DNA is TGTGCCAGCAGTGAATATGATGGGGGCCTATTCTATGGCTACACCTTC.

The chain joins TRBV19 to TRBJ2-1, with D tentatively TRBD2 (6 bases). The germline V gene encodes CDR1 LNHDA and CDR2 SQIVND (reference sequence). This CDR3 has 14 amino acids. V was shortened by 10 bases and J by 2 bases, with 15 bases between the two germline ends. The CDR3 sequence: CATSGTRTYNEQFF. The DNA for the CDR3 is TGTGCCACCTCCGGGACTCGAACCTACAATGAGCAGTTCTTC.